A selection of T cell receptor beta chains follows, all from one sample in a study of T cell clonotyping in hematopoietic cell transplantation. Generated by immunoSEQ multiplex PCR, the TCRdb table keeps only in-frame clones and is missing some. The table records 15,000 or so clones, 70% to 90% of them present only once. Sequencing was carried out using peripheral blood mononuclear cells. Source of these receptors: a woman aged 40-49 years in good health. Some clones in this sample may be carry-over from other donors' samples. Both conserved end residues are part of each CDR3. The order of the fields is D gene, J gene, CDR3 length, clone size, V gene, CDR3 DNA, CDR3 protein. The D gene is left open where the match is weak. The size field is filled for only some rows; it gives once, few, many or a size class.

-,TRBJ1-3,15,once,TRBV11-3,TGTGCCAGCAGCCCAGGAGGGTTTAATGGAAACACCATATATTTT,CASSPGGFNGNTIYF
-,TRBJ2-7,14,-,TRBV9,TGTGCCAGCAGCGTATTTAGCGACTTCTACGAGCAGTACTTC,CASSVFSDFYEQYF
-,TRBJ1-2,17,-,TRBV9,TGTGCCAGCAGCGTAGCGGGACAAAGGCCCGCGAGCTATGGCTACACCTTC,CASSVAGQRPASYGYTF
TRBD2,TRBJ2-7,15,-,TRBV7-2,TGTGCCAGCAGCTTAGTAGGGACGGGGGGCTACGAGCAGTACTTC,CASSLVGTGGYEQYF
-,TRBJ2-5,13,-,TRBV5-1,TGCGCCAGCAGCATACAGTCAGAAGAGACCCAGTACTTC,CASSIQSEETQYF
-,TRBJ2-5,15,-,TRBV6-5,TGTGCCAGCAGTTACCGGGCAACCTACCAAGAGACCCAGTACTTC,CASSYRATYQETQYF
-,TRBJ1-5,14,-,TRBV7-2,TGTGCCAGCAGACTTGGACAAGCGGGTCAGCCCCAGCATTTT,CASRLGQAGQPQHF
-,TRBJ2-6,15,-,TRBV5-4,TGTGCCAGCAGCTTGGAGGGGGCTGGGGCCAACGTCCTGACTTTC,CASSLEGAGANVLTF
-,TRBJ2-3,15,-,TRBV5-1,TGCGCCAGCAGCTTGGCCTCTGCGATCACAGATACGCAGTATTTT,CASSLASAITDTQYF
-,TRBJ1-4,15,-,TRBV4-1,TGCGCCAGCAGCCGCCCCGCGGGGTCGGGCGAAAAACTGTTTTTT,CASSRPAGSGEKLFF
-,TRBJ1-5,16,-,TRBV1,TGCACCAGCAGCCAAGATTGGTCGGCTTACAATCAGCCCCAGCATTTT,CTSSQDWSAYNQPQHF
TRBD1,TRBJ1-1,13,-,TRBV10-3,TGTGCCGTTAGTGGACAGGGAAGAGCTGAAGCTTTCTTT,CAVSGQGRAEAFF
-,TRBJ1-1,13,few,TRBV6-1,TGTGCCAGCAGTGAGGTGTCGTACACTGAAGCTTTCTTT,CASSEVSYTEAFF